This is a list of T cell receptor beta chains from one sample in a study of blood T cell repertoires in COVID-19. TCRdb's table, derived via immunoSEQ multiplex PCR, lists solely in-frame clones and lacks some. The sample contains some 240,000 clones, 85% of which appear only once. Material: peripheral blood. These receptors were taken from a woman in her seventies with COVID-19, enrolled during active disease. CDR3s include the opening cysteine and the closing phenylalanine or tryptophan. The D gene is left open where the match is weak. The size entry is marked missing in some rows and otherwise reads once, few, many or a size class.

v_gene	j_gene	d_gene	abundance	CDR3nt	CDR3aa
TRBV27	TRBJ2-2	TRBD1	.	TGTGCCAGCAGTTTCCGCCGGGACAGATACGCGAACACCGGGGAGCTGTTTTTT	CASSFRRDRYANTGELFF
TRBV5-6	TRBJ2-2	.	.	TGTGCCAGCAGCTTAAGGGGAAACACCGGGGAGCTGTTTTTT	CASSLRGNTGELFF
TRBV15	TRBJ2-2	TRBD2	.	TGTGCCACCCAATATCCCGGGACTAGCGGGAGGGCAAGGTACACCGGGGAGCTGTTTTTT	CATQYPGTSGRARYTGELFF
TRBV5-4	TRBJ2-7	.	.	TGTGCCAGCAGCCCCTATCGCTCCTACGAGCAGTACTTC	CASSPYRSYEQYF
TRBV5-4	TRBJ2-1	TRBD1	.	TGTGCCAGCAGCTCAGGCACGGGACAGTCCTACAATGAGCAGTTCTTC	CASSSGTGQSYNEQFF
TRBV7-2	TRBJ2-7	TRBD1	few	TGTGCCAGCAGCTGGACAGGGTACGAGCAGTACTTC	CASSWTGYEQYF
TRBV7-9	TRBJ2-1	TRBD2	.	TGTGCCAGCAGCTTAGTTTGGCGGGAGGGTAATGAGCAGTTCTTC	CASSLVWREGNEQFF
TRBV6-5	TRBJ1-1	.	once	TGTGCCAGCAGTTCAACAGGGAAAACTGAAGCTTTCTTT	CASSSTGKTEAFF
TRBV5-1	TRBJ1-2	.	.	TGCGCCAGCAGCTTGGAAGGACAGCCCGTTTGGGGGGGTGGCTACACCTTC	CASSLEGQPVWGGGYTF
TRBV30	TRBJ2-1	.	once	TGTGCCTGGAGTGTACAGAGGGGGGGAAGCTCCTACAATGAGCAGTTCTTC	CAWSVQRGGSSYNEQFF
TRBV24-1	TRBJ2-1	.	.	TGTGCCACCAGTTTATTTCGGTCCTACAATGAGCAGTTCTTC	CATSLFRSYNEQFF
TRBV10-2	TRBJ1-6	.	.	TGCGCCAGCAGTGAGCCGCGTCCTACCCGGGGATCACCCCTCCACTTT	CASSEPRPTRGSPLHF
TRBV2	TRBJ1-2	TRBD1	.	TGTGCCAGCAGCGGGACAGCTAATGGCTACACCTTC	CASSGTANGYTF
TRBV24-1	TRBJ2-3	TRBD1	.	TGTGCCACCAGTGATCGGACAGGGTCAGATACGCAGTATTTT	CATSDRTGSDTQYF
TRBV11-2	TRBJ1-3	.	.	TGTGCCAGCAGCCCGTCCCGGACACCTCGAAACACCATATATTTT	CASSPSRTPRNTIYF
TRBV27	TRBJ2-3	TRBD2	.	TGTGCCAGCAGGTCCTGGACTAGCGGGAGTTTTGATACGCAGTATTTT	CASRSWTSGSFDTQYF
TRBV21-1	TRBJ2-3	.	.	TGTGCCAGCAGCAAAGGCAGAGCGGGACAGGGACTACCGGGAGATACCCCCACAGATACGCAGTATTTT	CASSKGRAGQGLPGDTPTDTQYF
TRBV7-2	TRBJ1-6	TRBD1	.	TGTGCCAGCAGCTTAGGAGGGACAGGGAAAAGGAGTTCACCCCTCCACTTT	CASSLGGTGKRSSPLHF
TRBV7-2	TRBJ1-2	.	.	TGTGCCAGCAGCCGCAGTCTCGGCGGGGTCGCTAACTATGGCTACACCTTC	CASSRSLGGVANYGYTF
TRBV5-6	TRBJ2-3	TRBD2	.	TGTGCCAGCAGCTCGCCTAGCGGCCCCACAGATACGCAGTATTTT	CASSSPSGPTDTQYF
TRBV29-1	TRBJ1-1	TRBD1	.	TGCAGCGTTGGCAGGGGGATGAACACTGAAGCTTTCTTT	CSVGRGMNTEAFF
TRBV7-2	TRBJ2-1	TRBD2	once	TGTGCCAGCAGCTCGGTTCTTAGCGGGAGGTACAATGAGCAGTTCTTC	CASSSVLSGRYNEQFF
TRBV2	TRBJ1-1	.	few	TGTGCCAGCAGTGAGGGGGGGCCCGGAGCTTTCTTT	CASSEGGPGAFF
TRBV4-2	TRBJ1-1	.	.	TGTGCCAGCAGCCAAGAGTGGGGCGGGGGCGAAGCTTTCTTT	CASSQEWGGGEAFF
TRBV10-3	TRBJ2-7	.	.	TGTGCCATCAGTGAGCAGACAGCTCAATTACGAGAGCAGTACTTC	CAISEQTAQLREQYF
TRBV7-8	TRBJ2-6	TRBD1	.	TGTGCCAGCAGCCCAGGACAGGGGGTCTCCTCTGGGGCCAACGTCCTGACTTTC	CASSPGQGVSSGANVLTF
TRBV6-5	TRBJ2-3	.	once	TGTGCCAGCAATCCTGCAGGGGGCACAGATACGCAGTATTTT	CASNPAGGTDTQYF
TRBV4-1	TRBJ2-7	.	.	TGCGCCAGCAGCCCGACCGCGACTAGTATGTACGAGCAGTACTTC	CASSPTATSMYEQYF
TRBV7-6	TRBJ1-1	.	.	TGTGCCAGCAGCTTAACGCCGCGTGCGGGGACGAACACTGAAGCTTTCTTT	CASSLTPRAGTNTEAFF
TRBV4-3	TRBJ2-3	.	.	TGCGCCAGCAGCCAAGGACCCGGGACACTCATCACAGATACGCAGTATTTT	CASSQGPGTLITDTQYF
TRBV24-1	TRBJ2-5	TRBD1	.	TGTGCCACCAGTGATACAGGACAGGGGGCGTTCGAGACCCAGTACTTC	CATSDTGQGAFETQYF
TRBV6-5	TRBJ2-7	TRBD1	.	TGTGCCAGCAGACGCGGGACAGGGTTCTCCTACGAGCAGTACTTC	CASRRGTGFSYEQYF
TRBV5-6	TRBJ2-5	.	.	TGTGCCAGCAGCACGACCGGGTCTGTAGAGACCCAGTACTTC	CASSTTGSVETQYF
TRBV5-5	TRBJ1-2	TRBD1	.	TGTGCCAGCAGCGAGGGGGCAGGGGCTTTTGGCTACACCTTC	CASSEGAGAFGYTF
TRBV19	TRBJ1-5	TRBD1	.	TGTGCCAGCCGTGGGACAGGGGACAATCAGCCCCAGCATTTT	CASRGTGDNQPQHF
TRBV4-3	TRBJ2-7	TRBD1	.	TGCGCCAGCAGCCAAGTACAGGGGGCGGTCGAGCAGTACTTC	CASSQVQGAVEQYF
TRBV5-1	TRBJ2-7	.	once	TGCGCCAGCAGCTTGGCCTCAAGGGGCTCCGGATACGAGCAGTACTTC	CASSLASRGSGYEQYF
TRBV9	TRBJ1-2	.	.	TGTGCCAGCAGCGTAGAGGTGGGACAAGTACTTGGAAACTATGGCTACACCTTC	CASSVEVGQVLGNYGYTF
TRBV5-1	TRBJ1-1	.	.	TGCGCCAGCAGCTTGGGCAGGGTAGGAAACACTGAAGCTTTCTTT	CASSLGRVGNTEAFF
TRBV30	TRBJ1-5	.	few	TGTGCCTGCAGTGAGGGAGGACTTTATCAGCCCCAGCATTTT	CACSEGGLYQPQHF
TRBV11-2	TRBJ2-7	TRBD2	few	TGTGCCAGCAGTTTAGCGGGAGGGCCCTACGAGCAGTACTTC	CASSLAGGPYEQYF
TRBV19	TRBJ2-7	TRBD2	few	TGTGCCAGTAGTATAGCCCTAGCGGGGGAATACGAGCAGTACTTC	CASSIALAGEYEQYF
TRBV19	TRBJ1-2	TRBD1	.	TGTGCCAGTAGTTCCCGGGACAGGGGAAGAGGGAATGGCTACACCTTC	CASSSRDRGRGNGYTF
TRBV30	TRBJ2-2	TRBD2	.	TGTGCCTCGGAGGGGAGGGCGCCGGACACCGGGGAGCTGTTTTTT	CASEGRAPDTGELFF
TRBV19	TRBJ1-5	TRBD1	.	TGTGCCAGTACTCCCGTGGGACAGCTCAATCAGCCCCAGCATTTT	CASTPVGQLNQPQHF
TRBV7-8	TRBJ1-2	.	.	TGTGCCAGCAGCTTACAGGGCTGGGGCTACACCTTC	CASSLQGWGYTF
TRBV5-4	TRBJ2-3	TRBD1	.	TGTGCCAGCAGCTTAGGACAGGACAGCACAGATACGCAGTATTTT	CASSLGQDSTDTQYF
TRBV5-4	TRBJ2-7	.	.	TGTGCCAGCAGCTCTGCAAGAGACAGCTACGAGCAGTACTTC	CASSSARDSYEQYF